This is a list of T cell receptor beta chains from one sample in a study of cytomegalovirus exposure and HLA in healthy donors. The table came from immunoSEQ multiplex PCR; TCRdb's copy has only in-frame clones and leaves some out. The sample includes approximately 120,000 clones, approximately 89% seen only once; the top ten take approximately 6.4%. Sequences were obtained from PBMCs. These receptors were obtained from a woman younger than 45 in good health and CMV-seropositive. The CDR3 runs from the conserved cysteine through the conserved F or W. D genes are given only for firm matches. Clone size is shown for a subset of rows, as once, few, many or a class of expanded clone.

clone_size,d_call,v_call,j_call,cdr3_length,cdr3_nt,cdr3_aa
-,TRBD2,TRBV10-3,TRBJ2-1,15,TGTGCCATCAGTGAAGCAACTAGCGGGGGGGATGAGCAGTTCTTC,CAISEATSGGDEQFF
-,-,TRBV20-1,TRBJ2-3,11,TGCAGTGCTTCCTACACAGATACGCAGTATTTT,CSASYTDTQYF
once,TRBD1,TRBV10-3,TRBJ1-1,14,TGTGCCATCAGTGAGACGGGACAGGACACTGAAGCTTTCTTT,CAISETGQDTEAFF
-,-,TRBV4-1,TRBJ2-1,14,TGCGCCAGCAGCCTCTCAGACAACTACAATGAGCAGTTCTTC,CASSLSDNYNEQFF
-,-,TRBV7-3,TRBJ1-1,13,TGTGCCAGCAGCTTAACAAGAGGAACTGAAGCTTTCTTT,CASSLTRGTEAFF
once,TRBD1,TRBV4-1,TRBJ2-7,14,TGCGCCAGCAGTGCGGGAACAGGGGGCTACGAGCAGTACTTC,CASSAGTGGYEQYF
once,-,TRBV4-2,TRBJ1-3,16,TGTGCCAGCAGCCAAGATCCCGGCGATGGAGTCAACACCATATATTTT,CASSQDPGDGVNTIYF
-,TRBD1,TRBV5-1,TRBJ2-6,18,TGCGCCAGCAGCTTGGGACGGCAGGGGGCGGGTGGGGCCAACGTCCTGACTTTC,CASSLGRQGAGGANVLTF
-,-,TRBV2,TRBJ1-1,13,TGTGCCAGCGGCCAGTCCATGAACACTGAAGCTTTCTTT,CASGQSMNTEAFF
-,TRBD1,TRBV19,TRBJ1-2,14,TGTGCCAGTAGTATCGGGGACAGCTTCTATGGCTACACCTTC,CASSIGDSFYGYTF
-,-,TRBV13,TRBJ2-3,16,TGTGCCAGCAGCGACCAGACAAACCTCCGCACAGATACGCAGTATTTT,CASSDQTNLRTDTQYF
once,TRBD1,TRBV6-1,TRBJ1-5,14,TGTGCCAGCACTCGACAGGGCGGCAATCAGCCCCAGCATTTT,CASTRQGGNQPQHF
-,-,TRBV5-1,TRBJ2-1,15,TGCGCCAGCAGCTATAACGCGGAGGGCTACAATGAGCAGTTCTTC,CASSYNAEGYNEQFF
-,TRBD1,TRBV28,TRBJ2-7,13,TGTGCCAGCAGGCTTGGACAGGCTGACCCCTTCTCCTTC,CASRLGQADPFSF
-,TRBD1,TRBV28,TRBJ1-3,15,TGTGCCAGCCTTCGACAGGGCCACTCTGGAAACACCATATATTTT,CASLRQGHSGNTIYF
-,TRBD2,TRBV28,TRBJ2-3,14,TGTGCCAGCGTCGGGAGGTTGGGCACAGATACGCAGTATTTT,CASVGRLGTDTQYF
-,-,TRBV7-8,TRBJ1-1,14,TGTGCCAGCAGCTTAGGGGCGGGTCCGGGGGAAGCTTTCTTT,CASSLGAGPGEAFF
-,TRBD1,TRBV9,TRBJ2-1,15,TGTGCCAGCAGCGAGGGACAGGGGCCCTACAATGAGCAGTTCTTC,CASSEGQGPYNEQFF
-,TRBD1,TRBV29-1,TRBJ2-7,13,TGCAGCGTTGAGGGTCGGACAGGGAACGAGCAGTACTTC,CSVEGRTGNEQYF
-,TRBD1,TRBV9,TRBJ1-4,14,TGTGCCAGCAGCCTGACAGGGGGCCATGAAAAACTGTTTTTT,CASSLTGGHEKLFF
-,-,TRBV5-1,TRBJ2-3,11,TGCGCCAGCAGCTCGGGTAATACGCAGTATTTT,CASSSGNTQYF
-,TRBD1,TRBV19,TRBJ1-2,16,TGTGCCAGTAGTTCAGGGGCGGGACAGGGGACTCTTGGCTACACCTTC,CASSSGAGQGTLGYTF
-,-,TRBV7-9,TRBJ1-1,14,TGTGCCAGCAGCTTTCTAGGAGGGTTCGCCGAAGCTTTCTTT,CASSFLGGFAEAFF
-,TRBD1,TRBV11-3,TRBJ1-5,20,TGTGCCAGCAGCCCTGGGGGGTCGGCTGGAGGGGGCTATAGCAATCAGCCCCAGCATTTT,CASSPGGSAGGGYSNQPQHF
-,TRBD1,TRBV7-8,TRBJ1-1,15,TGTGCCAGCAGCTTAGTGTCAGGGGGAAGCACTGAAGCTTTCTTT,CASSLVSGGSTEAFF
-,TRBD1,TRBV6-5,TRBJ2-1,11,TGTGCCAGCACGACAGGGGTGGAGCAGTTCTTC,CASTTGVEQFF
-,TRBD2,TRBV28,TRBJ2-7,14,TGTGCCAGCCACTTAGCGGGTACTTCCTACGAGCAGTACTTC,CASHLAGTSYEQYF
-,TRBD1,TRBV5-1,TRBJ2-2,15,TGCGCCAGCAGCTCCAAGACAGGGCAAAACGGGGAGCTGTTTTTT,CASSSKTGQNGELFF
-,-,TRBV7-9,TRBJ1-5,12,TGTGCCAGCAGCTTAGGAGATCAGCCCCAGCATTTT,CASSLGDQPQHF
once,-,TRBV28,TRBJ1-2,10,TGTGCCACCTCGGGGGGGGGCTACACCTTC,CATSGGGYTF
-,-,TRBV27,TRBJ2-7,13,TGTGCCAGCAGCCACAGGGGAGGTTACGAGCAGTACTTC,CASSHRGGYEQYF
-,-,TRBV4-1,TRBJ1-1,15,TGCGCCAGCAGCCAAGGGGACACCTTGAACACTGAAGCTTTCTTT,CASSQGDTLNTEAFF
-,TRBD1,TRBV28,TRBJ1-3,17,TGTGCCAGCAGTCTAGCAAGGTCAGGGGGAGCTGGAAACACCATATATTTT,CASSLARSGGAGNTIYF
-,-,TRBV5-1,TRBJ2-7,13,TGCGCCAGCAGCTTGCCTAGCTCCTACGAGCAGTACTTC,CASSLPSSYEQYF
-,TRBD1,TRBV15,TRBJ2-7,13,TGTGCCACCAGCGGGGGGACAGGGCGCGAGCAGTACTTC,CATSGGTGREQYF
-,TRBD2,TRBV28,TRBJ2-5,15,TGTGCCAGCACTTCACAGCGGGAGACGCAAGAGACCCAGTACTTC,CASTSQRETQETQYF
few,TRBD2,TRBV9,TRBJ2-5,16,TGTGCCAGCAGCGTAGGAGCGGGGCAGGGCCAAGAGACCCAGTACTTC,CASSVGAGQGQETQYF
-,TRBD1,TRBV7-2,TRBJ1-2,19,TGTGCCAGCAGCTTCGTCGACAGGGGCCCCTCCTCCCTGAACTATGGCTACACCTTC,CASSFVDRGPSSLNYGYTF
-,TRBD1,TRBV15,TRBJ2-7,15,TGTGCCACCAGCGCTGACAGGGGCCCTGCCTACGAGCAGTACTTC,CATSADRGPAYEQYF
-,TRBD1,TRBV7-9,TRBJ1-1,15,TGTGCCAGCAGCTTAGCGGGACAGGGGAACACTGAAGCTTTCTTT,CASSLAGQGNTEAFF